This TCR beta chain was observed in a study of CD8 T cells in ankylosing spondylitis. The sample holds many counts of this clonotype. TCRdb fed the 5' RACE reads into MiXCR, producing one record per CDR3 protein. The sample includes 40,000 to 55,000 distinct CDR3 sequences, about 7.8% of them seen just once. The CDR3 has 16 residues. From germline, CDR1 is WSHSY and CDR2 SAAADI. The germline V and J ends were trimmed by 2 bases and 0 bases, with 11 bases remaining between them. V and J are TRBV10-2 and TRBJ2-4; the D gene is possibly TRBD2 (5 bases). The TCR comes from a female donor with ankylosing spondylitis or in good health (not recorded which). The sample taken for sequencing was blood, either unsorted or a sorted T cell fraction (not recorded which). CDR3 DNA sequence: TGCGCCAGCAGTGAGGCCAGCGGATTAGCCAAAAACATTCAGTACTTC. Encoded protein: CASSEASGLAKNIQYF.